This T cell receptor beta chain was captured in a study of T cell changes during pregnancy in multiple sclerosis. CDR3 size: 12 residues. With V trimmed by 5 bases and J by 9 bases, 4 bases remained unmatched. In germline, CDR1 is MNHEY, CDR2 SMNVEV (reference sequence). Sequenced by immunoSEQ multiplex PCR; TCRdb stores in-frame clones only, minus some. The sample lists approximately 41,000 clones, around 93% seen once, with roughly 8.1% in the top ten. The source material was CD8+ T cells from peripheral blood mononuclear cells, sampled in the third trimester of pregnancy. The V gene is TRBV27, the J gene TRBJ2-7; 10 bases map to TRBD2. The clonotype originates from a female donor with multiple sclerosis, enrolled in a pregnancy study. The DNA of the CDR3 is TGTGCCAGCAGTCTAGCGGGAGAGGTGCAGTACTTC. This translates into CASSLAGEVQYF.